The 30 T cell receptor beta chains listed next were all sequenced from one sample in a study of CD8 T cells in Susac syndrome. RNA in amounts of roughly 0.5 to 1 ug was reverse transcribed with random hexamers. Each CDR3 protein gets one entry after TCRdb re-called the immunoSEQ multiplex PCR reads with MiXCR. Of more than 150,000 distinct CDR3 sequences listed, 90% to 95% are singletons. Specimen: CD4+ T cells from PBMCs. All receptors come from a human donor in good health.

The V and J genes are TRBV18 and TRBJ1-1; no clear D. V dropped 3 bases and J dropped 6 bases, with 14 bases sitting between them. The CDR3 has 14 amino acids. Germline CDR1 and CDR2: KGHSH and LQKENI. CDR3 loop: CASSPRAPPPEAFF. The CDR3 coding sequence is TGTGCCAGCTCACCGCGGGCCCCTCCCCCTGAAGCTTTCTTT.

The chain uses TRBV12-3 or TRBV12-4 and TRBJ2-5, with D possibly called TRBD1 or TRBD2 (5 bases each). The CDR3 length is 14 residues. V was cut by 5 bases and J by 7 bases, with 17 bases left in between. The CDR3 reads CASSGSGTYGTQYF. The CDR3 DNA is TGTGCCAGCAGTGGCTCCGGGACGTATGGGACCCAGTACTTC.

The V and J genes are TRBV24-1 and TRBJ2-7; D perhaps matches TRBD1 (5 bases). V was cut by 4 bases and J by 5 bases, with 8 bases left in between. In germline, CDR1 is KGHDR, CDR2 SFDVKD. The CDR3 is 12 residues long. Here the CDR3 reads CATSDRADEQYF. CDR3 nucleotide sequence: TGTGCCACCAGTGACAGGGCCGACGAGCAGTACTTC.

The rearrangement joins TRBV28 to TRBJ1-6, with 7 bases matching TRBD1. The CDR3 sequence is 16 residues long. V trimming: 5 bases; J trimming: 9 bases; junction bases outside the gene matches: 13. Germline V gene data show CDR1 as MDHEN and CDR2 as SYDVKM. CDR3 bases: TGTGCCAGCAGTCCTCCTGGGACAGCAAGGGGTTCACCCCTCCACTTT. Amino acids: CASSPPGTARGSPLHF.

The chain links TRBV7-6 to TRBJ2-7, with D uncertain. There are 14 residues in the CDR3. Trimming shortened V by 1 base and J by 2 bases, and 9 bases separated the two germline ends. Germline loops: CDR1 SGHVS, CDR2 FNYEAQ. The CDR3: CASSLESGPYEQYF. DNA of the CDR3: TGTGCCAGCAGCTTAGAGTCAGGACCCTACGAGCAGTACTTC.

The chain has TRBV29-1 and TRBJ2-3, with D perhaps TRBD1 or TRBD2 (5 bases each). There are 14 residues in the CDR3. Between the trimmed V and J ends, which lost 4 bases and 4 bases, there was a span of 15 bases. Germline V gives CDR1 SQVTM, CDR2 ANQGSEA. The CDR3 region has the DNA TGCAGCGTTGTCCGGGGCACGACGGCAGATACGCAGTATTTT. Its translation is CSVVRGTTADTQYF.

The chain links TRBV23-1 to TRBJ1-4; 9 nucleotides agree with TRBD1. TRBV23-1 is an open reading frame whose function is uncertain. This CDR3 has 15 amino acids. Trimming at V came to 3 bases and at J to 5 bases, leaving 4 bases not matched to a gene. The CDR3 reads CASSHSGTGNEKLFF. The CDR3 DNA follows: TGCGCCAGCAGTCATTCCGGGACAGGGAATGAAAAACTGTTTTTT.

V gene TRBV20-1 combines with J gene TRBJ2-2, with no clear D. Germline V lookup: CDR1 DFQATT, CDR2 SNEGSKA (reference sequence). The CDR3 length is 11 residues. Deletions cut 3 bases from V and 7 bases from J, with 6 bases between. The CDR3 DNA sequence: TGCAGTGCTAGGTTCGGCGGGGAGCTGTTTTTT. Translated, it gives CSARFGGELFF.

The rearrangement uses TRBV7-3 and TRBJ1-5; D gene unclear. CDR3 length: 14 amino acids. In germline, CDR1 is SGHTA, CDR2 FQGTGA. V dropped 6 bases and J dropped 7 bases, with 16 bases sitting between them. In nucleotides, the CDR3 is TGTGCCAGCAGTAGCCCGAGGATAGGACAGCCCCAGCATTTT. It translates to CASSSPRIGQPQHF.

V gene TRBV9 combines with J gene TRBJ2-1, with TRBD1 identical over 9 bases. Germline lookup yields CDR1 SGDLS and CDR2 YYNGEE. This CDR3 has 15 amino acids. J lost 7 bases, V lost 3 bases, and 8 bases had no gene match. CDR3 DNA sequence: TGTGCCAGCAGCGCACCCGGGACAGGGCGAAATGAGCAGTTCTTC. It translates to CASSAPGTGRNEQFF.

The chain employs TRBV12-3 or TRBV12-4 and TRBJ2-1; 7 bases match TRBD2. CDR3 length: 15 amino acids. The V and J ends lost 6 bases and 7 bases, in that order; junction bases with no gene match: 12. DNA of the CDR3: TGTGCCAGCAGATCCGGGACTATAGTAGGTAATGAGCAGTTCTTC. Translation: CASRSGTIVGNEQFF.

The chain recombines TRBV7-2 with TRBJ2-1; TRBD2 matches at 7 bases. The CDR3 contains 15 residues. V trimming: 5 bases; J trimming: 10 bases; junction bases outside the gene matches: 14. Germline CDR1 reads SGHTA; CDR2 reads FQGNSA. CDR3 DNA sequence: TGTGCCAGCAGCCCCGGACTAGGCCCGGCCGGGGAGCAGTTCTTC. It specifies CASSPGLGPAGEQFF.

V usage is TRBV12-3 or TRBV12-4 and J usage is TRBJ1-2; D is undetermined. This CDR3 is built from 15 residues. V was cut by 6 bases and J by 0 bases, with 14 bases left in between. This CDR3 reads CASRPQDLANYGYTF. The CDR3 DNA is TGTGCCAGCAGGCCTCAGGACCTAGCTAACTATGGCTACACCTTC.

The chain joins TRBV20-1 to TRBJ2-1; D gene ambiguous. V lost 6 bases and J lost 10, with 10 bases in between. Germline V gene data show CDR1 as DFQATT and CDR2 as SNEGSKA (reference sequence). The length of the CDR3 is 10 residues. The CDR3 spells CSAVGSEQFF. CDR3 nucleotide sequence: TGCAGTGCCGTAGGATCCGAGCAGTTCTTC.

The V call is TRBV20-1, the J call TRBJ2-7; D is ambiguous. Germline CDR1 and CDR2: DFQATT and SNEGSKA (reference sequence). V lost 0 bases and J 4 bases, leaving 13 bases between the germline ends. The CDR3 is 14 residues long. The CDR3 sequence: CSARDLIGKYEQYF. The CDR3 DNA reads as TGCAGTGCTAGAGATCTTATAGGAAAATACGAGCAGTACTTC.

CDR3 sequence reads: CASSQSGGHEQFF. The CDR3 region has the DNA TGTGCCAGCAGTCAAAGCGGGGGCCATGAGCAGTTCTTC. The V call is TRBV27, the J call TRBJ2-1, with 8 bases that match TRBD2. The CDR3 is made up of 13 amino acids. J lost 8 bases, V lost 5 bases, and 5 bases had no gene match. Per germline, CDR1 MNHEY and CDR2 SMNVEV (reference sequence).

The chain couples TRBV9 to TRBJ2-7; D not certain. From germline, CDR1 is SGDLS and CDR2 YYNGEE. The CDR3 consists of 14 residues. The V gene lost 0 bases and the J gene lost 7 bases, with 14 bases spanning the gap. This CDR3 reads CASSVVGSGGEQYF. CDR3 coding DNA: TGTGCCAGCAGCGTAGTCGGCTCGGGTGGAGAGCAGTACTTC.

The chain recombines TRBV3-1 with TRBJ2-5; TRBD2 matches 9 bases. The CDR3 has 14 amino acids. Germline V gives CDR1 LGHDT, CDR2 YNNKEL (reference sequence). J lost 5 bases, V lost 4 bases, and 5 bases had no gene match. The CDR3 region is CASSRSGGRETQYF. As DNA, the CDR3 is TGTGCCAGCAGCCGTAGCGGGGGCCGGGAGACCCAGTACTTC.

The rearrangement links TRBV12-3 or TRBV12-4 to TRBJ1-6; tentative D call: TRBD1 (5 bases). CDR3 length: 16 amino acids. Deletions cut 5 bases from V and 9 bases from J, with 20 bases between. The chain's CDR3 is CASSLARGIRGSPLHF. CDR3 bases: TGTGCCAGCAGTCTCGCTCGGGGGATTCGGGGTTCACCCCTCCACTTT.

V gene TRBV28 combines with J gene TRBJ2-1; TRBD2 matches at 7 bases. The CDR3 has 12 residues. Unmatched junction bases numbered 2, after V lost 5 bases and J lost 7 bases. Germline CDR1 is MDHEN and CDR2 is SYDVKM. In DNA, the CDR3 is TGTGCCAGCAGTGCCGGGAGGAATGAGCAGTTCTTC. It translates to CASSAGRNEQFF.

The V gene is TRBV14, the J gene TRBJ2-7; D remains ambiguous. V lost 3 bases and J lost 0, with 9 bases in between. The CDR3 extends over 14 amino acids. CDR1 SGHDN and CDR2 FVKESK come from the germline V gene. The CDR3 bases are TGTGCCAGCAGCCAGACCGTAAGCTCCTACGAGCAGTACTTC. This translates into CASSQTVSSYEQYF. Full variable domain (missing parts from reference TRBV14 and TRBJ2-7): EAGVTQFPSHSVIEKGQTVTLRCDPISGHDNLYWYRRVMGKEIKFLLHFVKESKQDESGMPNNRFLAERTGGTYSTLKVQPAELEDSGVYFCASSQTVSSYEQYFGPGTRLTVT.

V usage is TRBV6-1 and J usage is TRBJ2-5; D remains ambiguous. CDR1 is MNHNS, CDR2 SASEGT, per germline. The CDR3 is 12 residues long. Trimming took off 8 bases at V and 5 bases at J, with 12 bases between the two ends. The CDR3 is CASDPSRETQYF. CDR3 nucleotides: TGTGCCAGCGACCCCTCAAGGGAGACCCAGTACTTC.

The chain combines TRBV29-1 with TRBJ2-1; D is possibly TRBD1 (5 bases). The CDR3 runs 13 residues. Germline V gene data show CDR1 as SQVTM and CDR2 as ANQGSEA. The V end was cut by 4 bases, the J end by 4 bases, with 11 bases between. The CDR3 bases are TGCAGCGTTGCACCGACAGTATACAATGAGCAGTTCTTC. This sequence encodes CSVAPTVYNEQFF.

The chain uses TRBV5-6 and TRBJ2-7; D gene ambiguous. From germline, CDR1 is SGHDT and CDR2 YYEEEE. V was pared by 4 bases and J by 4 bases, with 9 bases between. This CDR3 comprises 12 residues. CDR3 in DNA: TGTGCCAGCAGCAATACAGAATACGAGCAGTACTTC. This sequence encodes CASSNTEYEQYF.

The rearrangement links TRBV20-1 to TRBJ1-6; 9 bases match TRBD1. Trimming took 1 base from V and 7 from J; bases not matched to a gene: 5. From germline, CDR1 is DFQATT and CDR2 SNEGSKA (reference sequence). This CDR3 has 15 residues. The CDR3 here is CSARVGTGLNSPLHF. The CDR3 nucleotides read TGCAGTGCTAGAGTCGGGACAGGGTTGAATTCACCCCTCCACTTT.

V and J are TRBV2 and TRBJ2-2; no firm D call. Trimming stripped 3 bases from V and 6 bases from J, with 11 bases between. The CDR3 contains 14 residues. Germline CDR1 and CDR2: SNHLY and FYNNEI. CDR3 in DNA: TGTGCCAGCAGTGAGAGTGGCCGTTCCGGGGAGCTGTTTTTT. Amino acids: CASSESGRSGELFF.

The rearrangement uses TRBV4-2 and TRBJ2-3, with D unclear. Per the germline V gene, CDR1 is LGHNA and CDR2 is YNFKEQ. V dropped 0 bases and J dropped 6 bases, with 7 bases sitting between them. This CDR3 has 13 amino acids. CDR3 protein: CASSQEERDTQYF. The CDR3 DNA is TGTGCCAGCAGCCAAGAGGAAAGGGATACGCAGTATTTT.

V and J are TRBV7-9 and TRBJ2-2; 12 bases are shared with TRBD1. Germline values: CDR1 SEHNR, CDR2 FQNEAQ (reference sequence). This CDR3 has 15 residues. V lost 5 bases, J lost 5 bases, and 3 bases stayed unmatched. The CDR3 spells CASSPGQGATGELFF. The CDR3 DNA sequence: TGTGCCAGCAGCCCGGGACAGGGGGCTACCGGGGAGCTGTTTTTT.

The chain recombines TRBV3-1 with TRBJ2-3, with a possible D match to TRBD1 (6 bases). The CDR3 length is 15 residues. Trimming took 5 bases from V and 0 from J, leaving 12 bases between them. Germline CDR1 reads LGHDT; CDR2 reads YNNKEL (reference sequence). The CDR3 sequence is CASSVTGSSTDTQYF. The CDR3 DNA follows: TGTGCCAGCAGCGTGACAGGTTCTAGCACAGATACGCAGTATTTT.

A single count supports this clonotype. The chain has TRBV5-1 and TRBJ2-5; D not resolved. The germline V gene has CDR1 SGHRS and CDR2 YFSETQ. Between the trimmed V and J ends, which lost 0 bases and 2 bases, there was a span of 8 bases. This CDR3 is built from 14 residues. The CDR3 sequence is CASSLEVGQETQYF. CDR3 coding DNA: TGCGCCAGCAGCTTGGAGGTGGGACAAGAGACCCAGTACTTC.